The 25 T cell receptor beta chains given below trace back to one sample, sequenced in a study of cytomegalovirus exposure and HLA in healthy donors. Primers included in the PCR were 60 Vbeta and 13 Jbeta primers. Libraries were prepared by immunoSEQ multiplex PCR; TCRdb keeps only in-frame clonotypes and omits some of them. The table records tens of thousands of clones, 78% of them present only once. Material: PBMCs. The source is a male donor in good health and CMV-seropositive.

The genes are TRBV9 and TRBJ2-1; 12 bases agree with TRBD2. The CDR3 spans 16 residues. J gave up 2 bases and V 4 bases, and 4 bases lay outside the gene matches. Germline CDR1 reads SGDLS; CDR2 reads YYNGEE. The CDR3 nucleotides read TGTGCCAGCAGCCCCAGGACTAGCGGGGCCTACAATGAGCAGTTCTTC. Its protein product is CASSPRTSGAYNEQFF.

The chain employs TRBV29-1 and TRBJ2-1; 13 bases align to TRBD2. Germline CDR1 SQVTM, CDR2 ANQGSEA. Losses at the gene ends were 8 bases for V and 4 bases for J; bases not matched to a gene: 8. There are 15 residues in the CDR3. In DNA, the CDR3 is TGCAGCTCTAGGACTAGCGGGGGACGTTACAATGAGCAGTTCTTC. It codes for CSSRTSGGRYNEQFF.

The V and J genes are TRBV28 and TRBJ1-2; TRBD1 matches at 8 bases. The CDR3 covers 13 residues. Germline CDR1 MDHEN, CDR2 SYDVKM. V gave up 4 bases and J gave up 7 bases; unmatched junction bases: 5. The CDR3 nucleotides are TGTGCCAGCAGTTCCGACAGGGGTGGTGGCTACACCTTC. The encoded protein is CASSSDRGGGYTF.

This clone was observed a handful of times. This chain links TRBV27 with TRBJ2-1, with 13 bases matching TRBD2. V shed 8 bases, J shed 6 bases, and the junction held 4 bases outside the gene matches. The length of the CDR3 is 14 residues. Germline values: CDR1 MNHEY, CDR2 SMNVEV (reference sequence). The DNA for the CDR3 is TGTGCCAGCCGGACTAGCGGGAGTCTCAATGAGCAGTTCTTC. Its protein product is CASRTSGSLNEQFF.

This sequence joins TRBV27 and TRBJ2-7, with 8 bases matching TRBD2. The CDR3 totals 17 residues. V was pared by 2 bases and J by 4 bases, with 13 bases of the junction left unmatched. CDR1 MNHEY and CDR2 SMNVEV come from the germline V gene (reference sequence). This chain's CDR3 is CASSLGSSGLKKYEQYF. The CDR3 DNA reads TGTGCCAGCAGTTTAGGGTCTAGCGGGCTAAAAAAATACGAGCAGTACTTC.

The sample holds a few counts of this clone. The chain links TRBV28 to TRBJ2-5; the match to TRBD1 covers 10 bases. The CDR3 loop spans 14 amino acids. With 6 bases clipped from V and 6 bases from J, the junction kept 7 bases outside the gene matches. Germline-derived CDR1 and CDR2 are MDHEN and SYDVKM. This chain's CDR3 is CASSQTGGFKTQYF. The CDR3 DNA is TGTGCCAGCAGCCAGACAGGGGGCTTTAAGACCCAGTACTTC.

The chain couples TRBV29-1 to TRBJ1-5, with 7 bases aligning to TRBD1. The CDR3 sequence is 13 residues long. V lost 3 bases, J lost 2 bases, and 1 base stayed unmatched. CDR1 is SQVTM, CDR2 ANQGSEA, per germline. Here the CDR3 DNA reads TGCAGCGTTGACACAGGGGGCAATCAGCCCCAGCATTTT. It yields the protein CSVDTGGNQPQHF. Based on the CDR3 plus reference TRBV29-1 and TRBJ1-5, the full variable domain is SAVISQKPSRDICQRGTSLTIQCQVDSQVTMMFWYRQQPGQSLTLIATANQGSEATYESGFVIDKFPISRPNLTFSTLTVSNMSPEDSSIYLCSVDTGGNQPQHFGDGTRLSIL.

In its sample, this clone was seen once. The chain's CDR3 is CASRSGYNQPQHF. The CDR3 DNA reads TGTGCCAGCAGGTCAGGCTACAATCAGCCCCAGCATTTT. The chain carries TRBV21-1 and TRBJ1-5; the table gives TRBD1 as D, unverified against the DNA. TRBV21-1 represents a pseudogene. CDR3 length: 13 amino acids.

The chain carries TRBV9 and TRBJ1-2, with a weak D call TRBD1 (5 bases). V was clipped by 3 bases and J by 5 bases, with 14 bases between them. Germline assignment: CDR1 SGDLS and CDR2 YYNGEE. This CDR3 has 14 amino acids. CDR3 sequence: CASSGRVGGYGYTF. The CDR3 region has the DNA TGTGCCAGCAGCGGTCGAGTGGGGGGTTATGGCTACACCTTC.

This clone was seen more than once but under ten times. The CDR3 loop is CASRGQGGMTEAFF. CDR3 DNA: TGTGCCAGTAGAGGGCAGGGGGGAATGACTGAAGCTTTCTTT. This chain joins TRBV19 and TRBJ1-1; 7 bases are a match to TRBD1. Trimming cost V 6 bases and J 5 bases; bases outside gene matches: 9. CDR3 length: 14 amino acids. In germline, CDR1 is LNHDA, CDR2 SQIVND (reference sequence). Full variable domain (outside the CDR3, taken from reference TRBV19 and TRBJ1-1): DGGITQSPKYLFRKEGQNVTLSCEQNLNHDAMYWYRQDPGQGLRLIYYSQIVNDFQKGDIAEGYSVSREKKESFPLTVTSAQKNPTAFYLCASRGQGGMTEAFFGQGTRLTVV.

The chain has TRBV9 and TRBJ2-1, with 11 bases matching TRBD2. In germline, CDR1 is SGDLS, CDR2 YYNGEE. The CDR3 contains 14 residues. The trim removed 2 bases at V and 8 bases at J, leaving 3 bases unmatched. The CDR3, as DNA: TGTGCCAGCAGCGTTAGCGGGGGGGATGATGAGCAGTTCTTC. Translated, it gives CASSVSGGDDEQFF.

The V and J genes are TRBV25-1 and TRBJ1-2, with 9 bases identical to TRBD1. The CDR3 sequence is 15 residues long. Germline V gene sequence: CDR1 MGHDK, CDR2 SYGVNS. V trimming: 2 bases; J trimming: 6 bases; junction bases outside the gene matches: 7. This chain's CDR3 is CASSERDRVLDGYTF. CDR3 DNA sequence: TGTGCCAGCAGTGAACGGGACAGGGTGTTGGATGGCTACACCTTC.

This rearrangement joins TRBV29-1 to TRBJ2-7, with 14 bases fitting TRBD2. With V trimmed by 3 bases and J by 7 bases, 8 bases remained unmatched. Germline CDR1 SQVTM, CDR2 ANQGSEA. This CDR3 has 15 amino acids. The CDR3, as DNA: TGCAGCGTTGACGGGACTAGCGGGGGACTTAGGGAGCAGTACTTC. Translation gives CSVDGTSGGLREQYF.

CDR3 nucleotide sequence: TGTGCCAGCAGTTCCCGGACAGGGGTCTCGGCCTTGGGGGAAAAACTGTTTTTT. Its translation is CASSSRTGVSALGEKLFF. The V and J genes are TRBV27 and TRBJ1-4; 9 bases are shared with TRBD1. CDR3 length: 18 amino acids. Unmatched junction bases numbered 17, after V lost 4 bases and J lost 8 bases. Germline CDR1 MNHEY, CDR2 SMNVEV (reference sequence).

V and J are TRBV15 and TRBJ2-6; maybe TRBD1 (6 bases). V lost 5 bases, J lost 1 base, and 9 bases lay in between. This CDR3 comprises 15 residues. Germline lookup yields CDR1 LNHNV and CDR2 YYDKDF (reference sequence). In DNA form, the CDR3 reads TGTGCCACCAGCCCCACAGGGTCTGGGGCCAACGTCCTGACTTTC. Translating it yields CATSPTGSGANVLTF.

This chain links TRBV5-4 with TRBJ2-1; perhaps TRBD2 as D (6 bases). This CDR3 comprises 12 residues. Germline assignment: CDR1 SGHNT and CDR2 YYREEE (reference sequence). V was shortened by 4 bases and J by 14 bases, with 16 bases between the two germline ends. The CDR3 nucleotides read TGTGCCAGCAGCACCGGGACTGCTGGGGAGTTCTTC. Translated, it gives CASSTGTAGEFF.

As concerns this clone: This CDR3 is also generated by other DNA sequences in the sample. The CDR3 DNA is TGTGCCAGCAGCGTGGGACAGAACTATGGCTACACCTTC. It yields the protein CASSVGQNYGYTF. The J gene is TRBJ1-2, the V gene TRBV7-9, with TRBD1 matching 7 bases. Germline V CDR1 and CDR2: SEHNR, FQNEAQ (reference sequence). Germline trimming cut 5 bases from V and 2 bases from J; bases unmatched to any gene: 2. This CDR3 region has 13 residues. Looking up the rest from reference TRBV7-9 and TRBJ1-2 gives the full variable domain: DTGVSQNPRHKITKRGQNVTFRCDPISEHNRLYWYRQTLGQGPEFLTYFQNEAQLEKSRLLSDRFSAERPKGSFSTLEIQRTEQGDSAMYLCASSVGQNYGYTFGSGTRLTVV.

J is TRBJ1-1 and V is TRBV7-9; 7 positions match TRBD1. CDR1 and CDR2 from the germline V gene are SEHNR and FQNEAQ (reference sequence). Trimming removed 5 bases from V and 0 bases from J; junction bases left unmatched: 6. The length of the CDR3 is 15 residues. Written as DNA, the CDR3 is TGTGCCAGCAGCCCTCGGACAGGCATGAACACTGAAGCTTTCTTT. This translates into CASSPRTGMNTEAFF.

CDR3 bases: TGTGCCACTAAGTTTGTAGGGGACAATCAGCCCCAGCATTTT. Translating gives CATKFVGDNQPQHF. The chain links TRBV19 to TRBJ1-5, with D possibly being TRBD1 (5 bases). CDR3 size: 14 residues. The germline V and J ends were trimmed by 10 bases and 3 bases, with 16 bases remaining between them. Germline lookup yields CDR1 LNHDA and CDR2 SQIVND (reference sequence).

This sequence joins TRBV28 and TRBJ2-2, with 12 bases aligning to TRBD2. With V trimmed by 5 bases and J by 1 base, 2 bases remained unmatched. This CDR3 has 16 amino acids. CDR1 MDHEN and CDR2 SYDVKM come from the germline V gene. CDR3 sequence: CASSRTSGVNTGELFF. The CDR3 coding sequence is TGTGCCAGCAGTCGGACTAGCGGGGTGAACACCGGGGAGCTGTTTTTT.

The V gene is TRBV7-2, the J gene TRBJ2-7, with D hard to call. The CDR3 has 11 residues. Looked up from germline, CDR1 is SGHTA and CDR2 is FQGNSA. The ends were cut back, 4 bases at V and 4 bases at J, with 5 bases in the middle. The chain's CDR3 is CASSSTYEQYF. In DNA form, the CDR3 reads TGTGCCAGCAGCTCCACATACGAGCAGTACTTC.

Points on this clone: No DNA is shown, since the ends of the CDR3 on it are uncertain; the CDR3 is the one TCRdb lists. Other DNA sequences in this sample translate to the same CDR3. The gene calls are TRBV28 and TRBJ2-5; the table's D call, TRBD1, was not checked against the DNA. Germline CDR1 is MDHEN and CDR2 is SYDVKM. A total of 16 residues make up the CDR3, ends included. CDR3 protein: CASSFFGQGLRETQYF.

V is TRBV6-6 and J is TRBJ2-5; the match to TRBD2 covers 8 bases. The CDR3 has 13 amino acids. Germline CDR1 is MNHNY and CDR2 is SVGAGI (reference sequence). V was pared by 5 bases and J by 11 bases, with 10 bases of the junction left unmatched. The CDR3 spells CASSGSGKLEQYF. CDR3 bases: TGTGCCAGCAGTGGTAGCGGGAAATTGGAGCAGTACTTC.

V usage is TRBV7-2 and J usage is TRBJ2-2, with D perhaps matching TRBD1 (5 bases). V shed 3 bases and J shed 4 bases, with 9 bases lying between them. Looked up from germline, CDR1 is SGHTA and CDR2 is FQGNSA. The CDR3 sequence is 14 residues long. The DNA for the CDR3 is TGTGCCAGCAGCTTTTCAGGGTCCACCGGGGAGCTGTTTTTT. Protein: CASSFSGSTGELFF.

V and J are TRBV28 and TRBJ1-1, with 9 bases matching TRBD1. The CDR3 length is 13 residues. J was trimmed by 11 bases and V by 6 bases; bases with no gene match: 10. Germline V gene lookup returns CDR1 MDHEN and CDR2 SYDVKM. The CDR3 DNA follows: TGTGCCAGCAGACGTAACAGACAGGGGGAGGCTTTCTTT. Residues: CASRRNRQGEAFF.